Below, 9 T cell receptor beta chains from the same sample are listed, as sequenced in a study of T-cell reconstitution after alpha-beta-depleted transplantation in children. TCRbeta library construction was performed incorporating unique molecular identifiers. TCRdb fed the PCR reads into MiXCR, producing one record per CDR3 protein. The table lists 580,000 or so distinct CDR3 sequences, roughly 23% of them singletons. The sequencing used PBMCs, mostly from graft donor cells, collected 360 days after TCRalphabeta/CD19-depleted stem cell transplant. Every receptor here comes from a boy in the first two years of life who had a stem cell transplant for acute myeloid leukemia, so the T cells may come from the graft donor.

This clonotype was counted ten times or more. V is TRBV5-1 and J is TRBJ2-3; D gene unclear. CDR1 is SGHRS and CDR2 is YFSETQ in the germline V gene. This CDR3 spans 14 amino acids. Trimming left V 0 bases short and J 2 bases short, with 7 bases between. The CDR3 here is CASSLAADTDTQYF. CDR3 sequence (DNA): TGCGCCAGCAGCTTGGCGGCCGACACAGATACGCAGTATTTT.

This clonotype was recorded many times. This chain links TRBV12-3 or TRBV12-4 with TRBJ2-3; 13 nucleotides align to TRBD2. CDR3 length equals 22 residues. With 2 bases clipped from V and 1 base from J, the junction kept 18 bases outside the gene matches. CDR3 nucleotides: TGTGCCAGCAGTTTACTCAGGAAAAGGACTAGCGGGGGTGTTTCGGGCACAGATACGCAGTATTTT. Protein sequence: CASSLLRKRTSGGVSGTDTQYF.

This clonotype appeared once. V and J are TRBV24-1 and TRBJ2-5, with D unresolved. The CDR3 covers 13 residues. V dropped 1 base and J dropped 5 bases, with 7 bases sitting between them. Germline assignment: CDR1 KGHDR and CDR2 SFDVKD. DNA for the CDR3: TGTGCCACCAGTGATTTACTAACCGAGACCCAGTACTTC. Translating it yields CATSDLLTETQYF.

V usage is TRBV30 and J usage is TRBJ2-5, with TRBD1 matching 9 bases. CDR1 is GTSNPN and CDR2 is SVGIG in the germline V gene (reference sequence). CDR3 length: 13 amino acids. V lost 5 bases to trimming and J lost 5 bases; unmatched junction nucleotides: 6. Written as DNA, the CDR3 is TGTGCCTGGGGGACAGGGTGGGATGAGACCCAGTACTTC. Amino acids: CAWGTGWDETQYF.

The J gene is TRBJ2-1, the V gene TRBV7-6; TRBD2 matches at 7 bases. This CDR3 spans 12 amino acids. CDR1 is SGHVS and CDR2 is FNYEAQ in the germline V gene. The V gene end was trimmed by 4 bases and the J gene end by 10 bases; junction bases not matched to a gene: 4. The CDR3 reads CASSYGAGEQFF. CDR3 in DNA: TGTGCCAGCAGCTACGGAGCGGGGGAGCAGTTCTTC.

The J gene is TRBJ1-2, the V gene TRBV6-5; D gene uncertain. The CDR3 totals 15 residues. Trimming took off 0 bases at V and 1 base at J, with 9 bases between the two ends. Germline CDR1 and CDR2: MNHEY and SVGAGI. The CDR3 spells CASSYSLPDNYGYTF. The CDR3 region has the DNA TGTGCCAGCAGTTACTCGTTGCCCGATAACTATGGCTACACCTTC.

This clonotype has just a few counts. This chain connects TRBV27 to TRBJ2-7; tentative D call: TRBD2 (6 bases). Germline assignment: CDR1 MNHEY and CDR2 SMNVEV (reference sequence). V lost 3 bases and J lost 0, with 15 bases in between. The CDR3 is 16 amino acids. The CDR3 DNA follows: TGTGCCAGCAGTTTCGGCGCGGGACTGCGCTCCTACGAGCAGTACTTC. The encoded protein is CASSFGAGLRSYEQYF.

The chain has TRBV20-1 and TRBJ2-7, with 7 bases identical to TRBD1. The CDR3 spans 14 residues. Unmatched junction bases numbered 10, after V lost 3 bases and J lost 5 bases. Germline CDR1 reads DFQATT; CDR2 reads SNEGSKA (reference sequence). The CDR3 DNA sequence: TGCAGTGCTAGGGATAGACAGGGAAAGGACGAGCAGTACGTC. This sequence encodes CSARDRQGKDEQYV.

This clonotype has a count of ten or more. The rearrangement joins TRBV20-1 to TRBJ2-3, with 10 bases fitting TRBD2. CDR1 DFQATT and CDR2 SNEGSKA come from the germline V gene (reference sequence). This CDR3 has 15 amino acids. With 3 bases clipped from V and 7 bases from J, the junction kept 10 bases outside the gene matches. The CDR3 coding sequence is TGCAGTGCTAGTAAAGCGGGGGGGCTGTCCCATACGCAGTATTTT. Amino acid sequence: CSASKAGGLSHTQYF.